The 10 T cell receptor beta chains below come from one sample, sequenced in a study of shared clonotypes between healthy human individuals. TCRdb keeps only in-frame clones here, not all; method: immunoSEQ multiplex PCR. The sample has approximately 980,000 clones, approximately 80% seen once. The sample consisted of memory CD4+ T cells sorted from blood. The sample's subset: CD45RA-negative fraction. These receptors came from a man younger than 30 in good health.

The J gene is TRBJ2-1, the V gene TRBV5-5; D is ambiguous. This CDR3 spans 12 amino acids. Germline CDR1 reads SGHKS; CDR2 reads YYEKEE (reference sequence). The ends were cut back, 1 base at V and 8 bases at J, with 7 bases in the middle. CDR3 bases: TGTGCCAGCAGCTTGATGGACCATGAGCAGTTCTTC. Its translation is CASSLMDHEQFF.

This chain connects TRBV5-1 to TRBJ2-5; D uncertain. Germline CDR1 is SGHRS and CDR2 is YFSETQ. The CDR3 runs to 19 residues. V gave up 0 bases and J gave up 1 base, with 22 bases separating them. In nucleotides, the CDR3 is TGCGCCAGCAGCTTGGCTCACGGTTTCGCGCGAACCCCCCAAGAGACCCAGTACTTC. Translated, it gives CASSLAHGFARTPQETQYF.

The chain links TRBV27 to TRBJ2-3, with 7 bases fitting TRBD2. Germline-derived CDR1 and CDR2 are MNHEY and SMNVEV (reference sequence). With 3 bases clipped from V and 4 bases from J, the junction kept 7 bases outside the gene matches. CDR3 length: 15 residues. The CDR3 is CASSFGGRGPDTQYF. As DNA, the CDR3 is TGTGCCAGCAGTTTCGGAGGGAGGGGTCCAGATACGCAGTATTTT.

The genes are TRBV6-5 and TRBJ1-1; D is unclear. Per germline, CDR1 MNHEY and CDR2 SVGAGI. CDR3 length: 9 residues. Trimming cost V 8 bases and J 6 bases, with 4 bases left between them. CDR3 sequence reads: CASPPEAFF. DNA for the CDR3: TGTGCCAGCCCCCCTGAAGCTTTCTTT.

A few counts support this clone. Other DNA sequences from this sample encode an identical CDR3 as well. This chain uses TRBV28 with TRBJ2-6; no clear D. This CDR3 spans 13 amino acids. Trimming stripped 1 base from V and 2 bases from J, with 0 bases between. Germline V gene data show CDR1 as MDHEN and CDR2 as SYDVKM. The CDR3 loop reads CASSLSGANVLTF. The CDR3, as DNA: TGTGCCAGCAGTTTATCTGGGGCCAACGTCCTGACTTTC. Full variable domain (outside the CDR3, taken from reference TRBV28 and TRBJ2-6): DVKVTQSSRYLVKRTGEKVFLECVQDMDHENMFWYRQDPGLGLRLIYFSYDVKMKEKGDIPEGYSVSREKKERFSLILESASTNQTSMYLCASSLSGANVLTFGAGSRLTVL.

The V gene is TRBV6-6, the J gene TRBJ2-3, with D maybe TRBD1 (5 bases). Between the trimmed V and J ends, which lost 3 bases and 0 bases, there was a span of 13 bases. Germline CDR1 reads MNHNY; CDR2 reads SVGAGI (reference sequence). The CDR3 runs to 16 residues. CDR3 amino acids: CASSYGQGPSTDTQYF. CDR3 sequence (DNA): TGTGCCAGCAGTTATGGACAAGGGCCTAGCACAGATACGCAGTATTTT.

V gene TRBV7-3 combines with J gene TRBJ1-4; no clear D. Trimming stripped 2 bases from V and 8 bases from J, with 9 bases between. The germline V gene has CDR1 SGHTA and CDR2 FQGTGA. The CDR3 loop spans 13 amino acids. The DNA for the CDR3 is TGTGCCAGCAGCTTAGGGTTAGGGGAAAAACTGTTTTTT. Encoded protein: CASSLGLGEKLFF. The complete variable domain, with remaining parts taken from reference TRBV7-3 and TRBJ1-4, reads GAGVSQTPSNKVTEKGKYVELRCDPISGHTALYWYRQSLGQGPEFLIYFQGTGAADDSGLPNDRFFAVRPEGSVSTLKIQRTERGDSAVYLCASSLGLGEKLFFGSGTQLSVL.

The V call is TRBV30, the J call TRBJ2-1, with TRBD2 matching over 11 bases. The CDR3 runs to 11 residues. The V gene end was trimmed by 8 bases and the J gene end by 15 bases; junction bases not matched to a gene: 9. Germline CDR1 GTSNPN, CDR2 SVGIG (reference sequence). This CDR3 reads CAGIIAGGGFF. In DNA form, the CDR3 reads TGTGCCGGGATAATAGCGGGAGGGGGGTTCTTC.

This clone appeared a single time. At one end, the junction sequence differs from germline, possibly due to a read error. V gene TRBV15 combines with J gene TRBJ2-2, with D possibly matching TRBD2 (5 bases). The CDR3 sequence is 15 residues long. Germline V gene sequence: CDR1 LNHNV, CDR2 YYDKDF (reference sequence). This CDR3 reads CATSKLRVNTGELFF. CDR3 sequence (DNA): TGTGCCACAAGCAAGTTGAGGGTGAACACCGGGGAGCTGTTTTTT.

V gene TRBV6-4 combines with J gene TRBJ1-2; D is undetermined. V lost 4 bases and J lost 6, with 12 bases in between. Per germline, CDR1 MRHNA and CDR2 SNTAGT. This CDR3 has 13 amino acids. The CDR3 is CASSVELGHGYTF. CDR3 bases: TGTGCCAGCAGTGTAGAACTTGGACATGGCTACACCTTC.